This T cell receptor beta chain was identified in a study of cytomegalovirus exposure and HLA in healthy donors. The study, taken as a whole, reports: Published work reported that the classifier diagnosed cytomegalovirus status with high specificity and sensitivity.

This CDR3 is 16 amino acids long. The germline gives CDR1 MGHDK, CDR2 SYGVNS. The V gene lost 2 bases and the J gene lost 3 bases, with 16 bases spanning the gap. Produced via immunoSEQ multiplex PCR; TCRdb's table is partial and in-frame only. Here the sample spans 90,000 to 150,000 clones, approximately 88% being singletons. To note about this clone: Its antigen is currently unknown.

The sample comprised PBMCs. J is TRBJ2-5 and V is TRBV25-1, with D perhaps matching TRBD1 (6 bases). This sequence was found in a woman between 18 and 29 years old in good health and CMV-seropositive. CDR3 protein: CASSELAGASKETQYF. CDR3 nucleotide sequence: TGTGCCAGCAGTGAACTGGCAGGGGCAAGCAAAGAGACCCAGTACTTC.